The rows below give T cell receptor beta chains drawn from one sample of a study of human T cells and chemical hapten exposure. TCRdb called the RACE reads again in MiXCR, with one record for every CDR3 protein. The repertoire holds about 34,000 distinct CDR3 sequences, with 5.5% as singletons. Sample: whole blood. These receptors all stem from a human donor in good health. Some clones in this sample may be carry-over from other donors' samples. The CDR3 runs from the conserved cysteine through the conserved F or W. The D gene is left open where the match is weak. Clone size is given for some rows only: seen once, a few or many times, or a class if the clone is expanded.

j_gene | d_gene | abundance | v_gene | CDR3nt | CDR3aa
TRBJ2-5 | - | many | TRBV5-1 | TGCGCCAGCCGAGGGGGGATCGGTCAAGAGACCCAGTACTTC | CASRGGIGQETQYF
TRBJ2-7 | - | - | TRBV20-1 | TGCAGTGCTAGCCGGGACCACGAGCAGTACTTC | CSASRDHEQYF
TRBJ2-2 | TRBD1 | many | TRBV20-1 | TGCAGTGCCCGCCCCTGGACAGGAGCCAAATCCTGGGAGCTGTTTTTT | CSARPWTGAKSWELFF
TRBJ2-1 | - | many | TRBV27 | TGTGCCAGCAGGACACTGAGCTCCTACAATGAGCAGTTCTTC | CASRTLSSYNEQFF
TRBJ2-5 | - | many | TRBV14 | TGTGCCAGCAGCCAAGATCGGTGGGGCAGCTACCAAGAGACCCAGTACTTC | CASSQDRWGSYQETQYF
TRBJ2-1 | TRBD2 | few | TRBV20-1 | TGCAGTGCGGGAGCGGGGGGCATTGTCAATGAGCAGTTCTTC | CSAGAGGIVNEQFF
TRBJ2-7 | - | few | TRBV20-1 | TGCAGTGCTAGAGTCCCCTCGCCCCTCTACGAGCAGTACTTC | CSARVPSPLYEQYF
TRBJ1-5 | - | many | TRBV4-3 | TGCGCCAGCAGCCAAATTTATGGGCATAGCAATCAGCCCCAGCATTTT | CASSQIYGHSNQPQHF
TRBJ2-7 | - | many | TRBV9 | TGTGCCAGCAGCGTAGAGGGCAGCAGCTCCTACGAGCAGTACTTC | CASSVEGSSSYEQYF
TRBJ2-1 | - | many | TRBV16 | TGTGCCAGCAGCCAAGACAATGAGCAGTTCTTC | CASSQDNEQFF
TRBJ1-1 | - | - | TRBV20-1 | TGCAGTGCTAGAGGTCCGAACACTGAAGCTTTCTTT | CSARGPNTEAFF
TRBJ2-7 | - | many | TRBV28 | TGTGCCAGCAGTTTCCCAGGGGGGGAGCAGTACTTC | CASSFPGGEQYF
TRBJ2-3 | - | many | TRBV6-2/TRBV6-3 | TGTGCCAGCAGTTGGGGGGTTGGTGCCGATACGCAGTATTTT | CASSWGVGADTQYF
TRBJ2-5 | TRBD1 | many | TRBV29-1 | TGCAGCGTCCTACAGGGGTTGGTAGAGACCCAGTACTTC | CSVLQGLVETQYF
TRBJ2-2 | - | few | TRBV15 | TGTGCCACCAGCAGAGATACTCCGCAGGGAACATGGGATACCGGGGAGCTGTTTTTT | CATSRDTPQGTWDTGELFF
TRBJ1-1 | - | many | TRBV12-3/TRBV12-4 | TGTGCCAGCAACACGAACACTGAAGCTTTCTTT | CASNTNTEAFF
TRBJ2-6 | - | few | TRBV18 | TGTGCCAGCTCGCGCAGTCGCTCTGGGGCCAACGTCCTGACTTTC | CASSRSRSGANVLTF
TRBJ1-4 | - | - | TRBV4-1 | TGCGCCAGCAGCCCGACGGGACAAAATAATGAAAAACTGTTTTTT | CASSPTGQNNEKLFF
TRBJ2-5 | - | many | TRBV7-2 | TGTGCCAGCAGCTTAGTCGGGGGCCCGGAGACCCAGTACTTC | CASSLVGGPETQYF
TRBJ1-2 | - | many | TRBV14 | TGTGCCAGCAGCCAATTGGGCTATGGCTACACCTTC | CASSQLGYGYTF
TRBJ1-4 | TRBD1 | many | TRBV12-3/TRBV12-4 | TGTGCCAGTTTACAGGGGTCGACAGCTAATGAAAAACTGTTTTTT | CASLQGSTANEKLFF
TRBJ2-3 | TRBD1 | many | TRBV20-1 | TGCAGTGCCCCCACCGGGACAGGGGCAGATACGCAGTATTTT | CSAPTGTGADTQYF
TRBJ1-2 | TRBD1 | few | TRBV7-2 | TGTGCCAGCAGCTTTATGACAGGGTGGAAGTATGGCTACACCTTC | CASSFMTGWKYGYTF
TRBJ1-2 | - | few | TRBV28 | TGTGCCAGCAGTTTATTAGCTTATGGCTACACCTTC | CASSLLAYGYTF
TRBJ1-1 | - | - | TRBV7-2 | TGTGCCAGCAGCCCAGGACAGACGAACACTGAAGCTTTCTTT | CASSPGQTNTEAFF
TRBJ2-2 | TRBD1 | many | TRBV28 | TGTGCCAGCACTCCCCAGGACAGGGGGCAAACCGGGGAGCTGTTTTTT | CASTPQDRGQTGELFF
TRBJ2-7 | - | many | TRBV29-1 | TGCAGCGTTGAGGATTTTTACGAGCAGTACTTC | CSVEDFYEQYF
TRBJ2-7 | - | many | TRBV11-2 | TGTGCCAGCAGCTTAAGCCCGGACAGCTCCTACGAGCAGTACTTC | CASSLSPDSSYEQYF
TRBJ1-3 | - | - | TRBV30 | TGTGCCTGGAGCCCCCTGGGTGGGCACCGCTCTGGAAACACCATATATTTT | CAWSPLGGHRSGNTIYF
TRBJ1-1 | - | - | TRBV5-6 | TGTGCCAGCAGCTTCATACACAGGGTGGACACTGAAGCTTTCTTT | CASSFIHRVDTEAFF
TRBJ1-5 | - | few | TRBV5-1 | TGCGCCAGCAGCCCTGGTAGCATCAATCAGCCCCAGCATTTT | CASSPGSINQPQHF
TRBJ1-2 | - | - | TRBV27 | TGTGCCAGCAGTTTAGGTGGGGGGCTCTACACCTTC | CASSLGGGLYTF
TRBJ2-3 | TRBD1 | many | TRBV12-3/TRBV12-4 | TGTGCCAGCAGCCAGGGGGCCAGCACAGATACGCAGTATTTT | CASSQGASTDTQYF
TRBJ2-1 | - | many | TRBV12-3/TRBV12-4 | TGTGCCAGCAGTCTCGCCGTACTCTACAATGAGCAGTTCTTC | CASSLAVLYNEQFF
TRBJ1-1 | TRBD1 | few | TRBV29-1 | TGCAGCGTTAAACAAACAGGGGGCACTGAAGCTTTCTTT | CSVKQTGGTEAFF
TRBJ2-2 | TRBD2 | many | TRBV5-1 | TGCGCCAGCAGCTTGGATGGACTAGCTAACACCGGGGAGCTGTTTTTT | CASSLDGLANTGELFF
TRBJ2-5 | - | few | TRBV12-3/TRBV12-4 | TGTGCCAGCGGACGGACACCCCAAGAGACCCAGTACTTC | CASGRTPQETQYF
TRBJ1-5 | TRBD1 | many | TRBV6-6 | TGTGCCAGCAGTTACGGGACAGGGGGTCAGCCCCAGCATTTT | CASSYGTGGQPQHF
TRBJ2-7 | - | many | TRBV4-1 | TGCGCCAGCAGCACGCCTTCCGGGACCTACGAGCAGTACTTC | CASSTPSGTYEQYF
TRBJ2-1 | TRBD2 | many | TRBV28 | TGTGCCAGCAGTTTATTAGGAGCGGGAGGCGGGAGAAATGAGCAGTTCTTC | CASSLLGAGGGRNEQFF
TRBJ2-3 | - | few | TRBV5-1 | TGCGCCAGCAGCTTTATGGCTTCAGATACGCAGTATTTT | CASSFMASDTQYF
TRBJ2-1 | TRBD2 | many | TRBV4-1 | TGCGCCAGCAGCCAAGAGAGGTGGAGCGGGGGGGCCCTGTTCTTC | CASSQERWSGGALFF
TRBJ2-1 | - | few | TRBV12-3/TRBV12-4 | TGTGCCAGCAGTTTTGGGGGGGCCTCAGGTGAGCAGTTCTTC | CASSFGGASGEQFF
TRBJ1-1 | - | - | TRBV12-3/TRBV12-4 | TGTGCCAGCAGTGGGAACACTGTAGCTTTCTTT | CASSGNTVAFF
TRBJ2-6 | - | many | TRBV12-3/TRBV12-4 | TGTGCCAGCAGTTCCCTGGACACTGGGGCCAACGTCCTGACTTTC | CASSSLDTGANVLTF
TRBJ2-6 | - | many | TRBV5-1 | TGCGCCAGCAGCTCGAATGCAGGGGGGGCCAACGTCCTGACTTTC | CASSSNAGGANVLTF
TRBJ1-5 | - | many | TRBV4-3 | TGCGCCAGCAGCCAAGATGGTAGGGGAGGGAGCAATCAGCCCCAGCATTTT | CASSQDGRGGSNQPQHF
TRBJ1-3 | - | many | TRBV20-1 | TGCAGTGCCCTCTGGGGGGCGACGAGCTCTGGAAACACCATATATTTT | CSALWGATSSGNTIYF
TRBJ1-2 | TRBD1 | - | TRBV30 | TGTGCCTGGAGAGCAACAGGGGGCGGCGGTGGCTACACCTTC | CAWRATGGGGGYTF
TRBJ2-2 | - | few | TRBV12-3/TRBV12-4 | TGTGCCAGCAGTTTAGTCAGGTTGAACACCGGGGAGCTGTTTTTT | CASSLVRLNTGELFF